This entry concerns a single TCR beta chain. Unique molecular identifiers were incorporated during preparation of the TCRbeta library. TCRdb redid the calling of the PCR reads with MiXCR, one entry per CDR3 protein. The sample holds about 610,000 distinct CDR3 sequences, about 10% seen once. These data originate in a study of T-cell reconstitution after alpha-beta-depleted transplantation in children. Germline V gives CDR1 SGDLS, CDR2 YYNGEE. CDR3 length equals 15 residues. Trimming shortened V by 3 bases and J by 8 bases, and 18 bases separated the two germline ends. The specimen was PBMCs from the stem cell graft donor, collected from the stem cell graft. This chain uses TRBV9 with TRBJ2-1, with D tentatively TRBD1 or TRBD2 (5 bases each). This clonotype was obtained from a human donor who donated a stem cell graft to a child with acute myeloid leukemia. CDR3 amino acids: CASSASGTKIDEQFF. As DNA, the CDR3 is TGTGCCAGCAGCGCGTCCGGGACCAAGATCGATGAGCAGTTCTTC. Full variable domain (outside the CDR3, taken from reference TRBV9 and TRBJ2-1): DSGVTQTPKHLITATGQRVTLRCSPRSGDLSVYWYQQSLDQGLQFLIQYYNGEERAKGNILERFSAQQFPDLHSELNLSSLELGDSALYFCASSASGTKIDEQFFGPGTRLTVL.